This T cell receptor beta chain was recovered during a study of blood T cell repertoires in COVID-19. For the study at large: Acute and convalescent COVID-19 samples came from the United States, Italy and Spain.

Original processing methods: By means of reference gene primer amplification, nucleated cell counts were estimated. Method: immunoSEQ multiplex PCR; TCRdb's copy keeps in-frame clones and lacks some. For V, J and clone size, that table is used; D and trimming come from the DNA. The repertoire includes about 260,000 clones, roughly nine tenths of them detected once, and 3.5% to 4% sits in the top ten. Per germline, CDR1 MDHEN and CDR2 SYDVKM. The CDR3 length is 13 residues. V gave up 3 bases and J gave up 2 bases, with 7 bases separating them. The sequencing sample was made of peripheral blood. The chain recombines TRBV28 with TRBJ1-1; D is unclear. The TCR comes from a man aged 18 to 29 with active or convalescent COVID-19. DNA for the CDR3: TGTGCCAGCAGTTTCGACACCAACACTGAAGCTTTCTTT. Protein product: CASSFDTNTEAFF.